Listed below are T cell receptor beta chains from one sample, sequenced in a study of CDR3 diversity in severe acne. TCRdb independently ran MiXCR on the PCR reads; one entry per CDR3 protein. The sample holds about 84,000 distinct CDR3 sequences, around 50% seen once. Sequencing was carried out using blood. The receptor set was obtained from a male donor in good health, without acne. Each CDR3 is given with its conserved first and last residue. D genes are given only for firm matches. Where a row states a size, it is once, few, many or the class of an expanded clone; other rows omit it.

D,J,V,size,DNA,CDR3
TRBD1,TRBJ1-4,TRBV7-9,-,TGTGCCAGCAGCTTAGCTTCAGGGGGTATTGAAAAACTGTTTTTT,CASSLASGGIEKLFF
-,TRBJ2-5,TRBV5-5,few,TGCGCCAGCAGCCCTACCAGGAGGTTGTCGGAGACCCAGTACTTC,CASSPTRRLSETQYF
TRBD1,TRBJ2-1,TRBV10-3,-,TGTGCCGGTCGTGGACAGGACTCCCTACGGTTCTTC,CAGRGQDSLRFF
TRBD1,TRBJ2-5,TRBV2,-,TGTGCCAGCAGATTCCCGGGACAGGGAGAGACCCAGTACTTC,CASRFPGQGETQYF
TRBD2,TRBJ2-3,TRBV20-1,-,TGCAGTGCTAGTAGGGCTAGCGGGGGGCCTTCAGGTACGCAGTATTTT,CSASRASGGPSGTQYF
-,TRBJ1-1,TRBV5-6,many,TGTGCCAGCAGCACCGGGGTGACAGGCACTGAAGCTTTCTTT,CASSTGVTGTEAFF
-,TRBJ1-5,TRBV12-3/TRBV12-4,many,TGTGCCAGCAGGGAAGGGAAGAATCAGCCCCAGCATTTT,CASREGKNQPQHF
-,TRBJ1-4,TRBV5-1,-,TGCGCCAGCAGCTCCACCGGACAGAGTAATGAAAAACTGTTTTTT,CASSSTGQSNEKLFF
TRBD2,TRBJ2-3,TRBV20-1,-,TGCAGTGCTAGTAGGGCTAGCGGGGGGGCTGGCACAGATACGCAGTATTTT,CSASRASGGAGTDTQYF
-,TRBJ1-5,TRBV2,-,TGTGCCAGCAGTGAACAGGGACATCCTATTCAGCCCCAGCATTTT,CASSEQGHPIQPQHF
-,TRBJ1-5,TRBV2,-,TGTGCCAGCAGGATCAGCCCCGGTCAGCCCCAGCATTTT,CASRISPGQPQHF
-,TRBJ1-2,TRBV24-1,many,TGTGCCACCAGCGATTGGACCTATGGCTACACCTTC,CATSDWTYGYTF
TRBD1,TRBJ1-1,TRBV27,-,TGTGCCAGCGGACCGCGGCAGGGGGCGGAAGCTTTCTTT,CASGPRQGAEAFF
TRBD1,TRBJ2-5,TRBV6-5,-,TGTGCCAGCAGTCGACAGGGGCGTGAGACCCAGTACTTC,CASSRQGRETQYF
-,TRBJ2-5,TRBV5-1,-,TGCGCCAGCAGCTTGTCGACGGGACAAGAGACCCAGTACTTC,CASSLSTGQETQYF
TRBD2,TRBJ2-7,TRBV10-3,-,TGCGCCATCAGCGAGACTAGCGGGGATGGTCCCGAGCAGCACTTC,CAISETSGDGPEQHF
TRBD1,TRBJ1-2,TRBV6-5,many,TGTGCCAGCAGTGAAACAGGGGTTGGCTACACCTTC,CASSETGVGYTF
TRBD1,TRBJ1-1,TRBV6-1,-,TGTGCCACCGATAGAGAGCCGGGACAGGGGCCGCCGGCCCAGAACACTGAAGCTTTCTTT,CATDREPGQGPPAQNTEAFF
-,TRBJ1-6,TRBV7-4,few,TGTGCCAGTCGGGAGTCCTATTATTCACCCCTCCACTTT,CASRESYYSPLHF
-,TRBJ1-3,TRBV5-1,-,TGCGCCAGCAGCTTGCAGGGGATTGACGGCACCATATATTTT,CASSLQGIDGTIYF
-,TRBJ1-3,TRBV2,many,TGTGCCAGCAGTGAGGGCAGGGGTGGAAACACCATATATTTT,CASSEGRGGNTIYF
-,TRBJ2-6,TRBV11-1,-,TGTGCCAGCAGCTTAGGGACGCGGACTTACTCTGGGGCCAACGTCCTGACTTTC,CASSLGTRTYSGANVLTF
TRBD1,TRBJ2-4,TRBV7-6,-,TGTGCCAGCAGCAAGGACAGGGTAGACATTCAGTACTTC,CASSKDRVDIQYF
-,TRBJ2-7,TRBV5-1,many,TGCGCCAGCAGCTTGCTTCGGGGCCCCTACGAGCAGTACTTC,CASSLLRGPYEQYF
-,TRBJ1-1,TRBV5-1,-,TGCGCCAGCAGCTCACGGGTGGGTGGCACTGAAGCTTTCTTT,CASSSRVGGTEAFF
TRBD2,TRBJ2-7,TRBV19,once,TGTGCCAGTAGTACACTAGCGGGAGGAGGGCGCGAGCAGTACTTC,CASSTLAGGGREQYF
-,TRBJ1-2,TRBV25-1,-,TGTGCCACCTACCGAACCGTTCGGGGCCGCAGGTTGGAGGATGGCTACACCTTC,CATYRTVRGRRLEDGYTF
TRBD2,TRBJ2-3,TRBV7-8,few,TGTGCCAGCAGCTTATTCAGCGGGAGGGGGGCAGATACGCAGTATTTT,CASSLFSGRGADTQYF
-,TRBJ2-5,TRBV11-2,-,TGTGCCAGCCGTGGAATTAGGTCAGGACAAGAGACCCAGTACTTC,CASRGIRSGQETQYF
-,TRBJ1-2,TRBV2,many,TGTGCCAGCAGTGGCCACTATGGCTACACCTTC,CASSGHYGYTF
TRBD1,TRBJ2-1,TRBV4-1,-,TGCGCCAGCAGCCAAGACGGCATGGGGGACAGATATCAGCCCAATGAGCAGTTCTTC,CASSQDGMGDRYQPNEQFF
TRBD1,TRBJ2-7,TRBV11-1,-,TGTGCCAGCAGCTTACAGGGGGAAATTGGCGAGCAGTACTTC,CASSLQGEIGEQYF
-,TRBJ2-5,TRBV7-9,-,TGTGCCAGCAGCAGGGGAACCCAGTACTTC,CASSRGTQYF
-,TRBJ2-5,TRBV10-2,many,TGCGCCAGCAGGACAGGCGAGCAGACCCAGTACTTC,CASRTGEQTQYF
-,TRBJ2-3,TRBV12-5,many,TGTGCTAGTGTTCCCGGGGAAACTAGCACAGATACGCAGTATTTT,CASVPGETSTDTQYF
TRBD2,TRBJ2-7,TRBV6-2/TRBV6-3,once,TGTGCCAGCAGTCAAGGGACTAGCGGGGACGAGCAGTACTTC,CASSQGTSGDEQYF
TRBD2,TRBJ2-3,TRBV5-1,many,TGCGCCAGCAGCTTGGATGGGCGGGGGGCGGACACGCAGTATTTT,CASSLDGRGADTQYF
TRBD1,TRBJ1-1,TRBV29-1,many,TGCAGCGTTGCGGGACAGATGAACACTGAAGCTTTCTTT,CSVAGQMNTEAFF
-,TRBJ1-5,TRBV6-1,-,-,CASRQAGGGKLFFGSGTQHF
TRBD1,TRBJ1-2,TRBV7-8,few,TGTGCCAGCAGCTTAGCGGGGACAGGGGCCTATGGCTACACCTTC,CASSLAGTGAYGYTF
-,TRBJ2-7,TRBV30,many,TGTGCCTGGGACAGATTAAATTACGAGCAGTACTTC,CAWDRLNYEQYF
TRBD1,TRBJ1-2,TRBV13,-,TGTGCCAGCAGCTTAGGACAGGGGGCATACTCTGGAAACACCTTC,CASSLGQGAYSGNTF
TRBD1,TRBJ2-7,TRBV9,few,TGTGCCAGCAGCGTATCCGGGACAGGGTCAGGAGACGAGCAGTACTTC,CASSVSGTGSGDEQYF
-,TRBJ1-1,TRBV7-3,many,TGTGCCAGCAGCTTAAGGCCAACTTGGAACACTGAAGCTTTCTTT,CASSLRPTWNTEAFF
-,TRBJ2-7,TRBV20-1,-,TGCAGTGCTAGACAGGACGATCGGGCGGCTACGGGCTTGGACGAGCAGTACTTC,CSARQDDRAATGLDEQYF
-,TRBJ1-1,TRBV7-3,-,TGTGCCAGCAGTTTAGGCGCCGGGTGGAACACTGAAGCTTTCTTT,CASSLGAGWNTEAFF
-,TRBJ1-5,TRBV2,-,TGTGCCAGCAGTGACCAGGGTGGCCAGCCCCAGCATTTT,CASSDQGGQPQHF
TRBD2,TRBJ2-1,TRBV5-8,many,TGTGCCAGCAGCCCGGGACTAGCGAGGCACAATGAGCAGTTCTTC,CASSPGLARHNEQFF
TRBD2,TRBJ2-1,TRBV24-1,medium-sized,TGTGCCACCAGTGATGTCCTTGGGACTAGAAATGAGCAGTTCTTC,CATSDVLGTRNEQFF
TRBD1,TRBJ1-2,TRBV19,-,TGTGCCAGTAGTCTCCGACAGGGGGCTGGTGGCTACACCTTC,CASSLRQGAGGYTF
-,TRBJ2-2,TRBV24-1,-,TGTGCCAGCAGTTATATGACAGCCTGGGAGCAGTTTTTC,CASSYMTAWEQFF
-,TRBJ1-2,TRBV12-3/TRBV12-4,-,TGTGCCAGCAGCAAAGGAGCCATAGACTATGGCTACACCTTC,CASSKGAIDYGYTF
-,TRBJ2-3,TRBV2,-,TGTGCCAGCATGGAGGGGAAGAGGTCGGGTGGAGATACGCAGTATTTT,CASMEGKRSGGDTQYF
TRBD1,TRBJ1-5,TRBV5-6,-,TGTGCCAGCGGACCGGGACAGGGACAGCCCCAGCATTTT,CASGPGQGQPQHF
TRBD1,TRBJ2-5,TRBV10-3,-,TGTGCCATCAGCCCCGGACAGGGGGCATTTAAGACCCAGTACTTC,CAISPGQGAFKTQYF